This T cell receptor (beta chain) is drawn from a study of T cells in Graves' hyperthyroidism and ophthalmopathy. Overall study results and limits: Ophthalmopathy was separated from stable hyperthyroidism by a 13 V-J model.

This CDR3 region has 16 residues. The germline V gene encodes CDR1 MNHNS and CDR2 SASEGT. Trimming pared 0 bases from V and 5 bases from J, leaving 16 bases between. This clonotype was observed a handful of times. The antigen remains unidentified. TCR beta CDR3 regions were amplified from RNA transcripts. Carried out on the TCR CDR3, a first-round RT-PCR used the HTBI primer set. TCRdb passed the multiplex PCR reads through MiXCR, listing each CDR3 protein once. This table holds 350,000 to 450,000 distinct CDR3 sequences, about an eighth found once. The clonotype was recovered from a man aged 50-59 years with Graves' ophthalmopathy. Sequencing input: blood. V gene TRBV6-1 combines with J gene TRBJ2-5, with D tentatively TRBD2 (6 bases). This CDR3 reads CASSEALQGGGETQYF. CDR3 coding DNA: TGTGCCAGCAGTGAAGCGCTCCAGGGAGGTGGGGAGACCCAGTACTTC.